This T cell receptor (beta chain) was obtained from a study of blood T cell repertoires in COVID-19. Study overall: Sites across the United States, Italy and Spain contributed samples from acute and convalescent COVID-19. T cells, B-cell-depleted T cells, or PBMCs supplied cDNA or gDNA.

Original handling: Estimation of nucleated cell counts was performed using reference gene primer amplification. The repertoire was sequenced with immunoSEQ multiplex PCR; TCRdb's copy has only in-frame clones and lacks some. The V and J calls and clone size come from that table; D and trimming were worked out from the DNA. The table lists 300,000 to 400,000 clones, approximately 88% of them singletons. Seattle patients were enrolled during active infection and followed longitudinally. V lost 5 bases to trimming and J lost 5 bases, with 8 bases between them. This CDR3 comprises 12 residues. Germline assignment: CDR1 LGHDT and CDR2 YNNKEL (reference sequence).

The chain links TRBV3-1 (or the pseudogene TRBV3-2) to TRBJ2-3; D not resolved. The TCR originated in a woman aged 25-40 years with COVID-19, enrolled during active disease. Sequencing was performed on peripheral blood. CDR3 sequence reads: CASSSLRDTQYF. DNA of the CDR3: TGTGCCAGCAGCTCCCTCCGAGATACGCAGTATTTT.